These 5 T cell receptor beta chains came from one sample sequenced in a study of CD8+CD57+ T cells in acquired aplastic anemia. Profiling of TCR beta VDJ combinations and CDR3 sequences used genomic DNA as template. Each CDR3 protein is one row after TCRdb ran MiXCR on the reads. The sample shows hundreds of thousands of distinct CDR3 sequences, around 30% of them seen only once. Patients selected for sequencing had displayed CD8+CD57+ cell expansion by flow cytometry. The source material was sorted CD4+, CD8+, or CD8+CD57+ T cells (not recorded which) from PBMCs. Source of these receptors: a human donor with aplastic anemia.

V gene TRBV11-2 combines with J gene TRBJ2-3; D ambiguous. CDR3 length: 15 amino acids. Germline CDR1 SGHAT, CDR2 FQNNGV. V was pared by 1 base and J by 6 bases, with 14 bases between. The CDR3 sequence: CASSLGVVGPDTQYF. The CDR3 DNA follows: TGTGCCAGCAGCTTAGGAGTAGTTGGGCCTGATACGCAGTATTTT. The full variable domain, in which reference TRBV11-2 and TRBJ2-3 provide the parts outside the CDR3, is EAGVAQSPRYKIIEKRQSVAFWCNPISGHATLYWYQQILGQGPKLLIQFQNNGVVDDSQLPKDRFSAERLKGVDSTLKIQPAKLEDSAVYLCASSLGVVGPDTQYFGPGTRLTVL.

The gene calls are TRBV2 and TRBJ1-2, with D unclear. The V and J ends lost 2 bases and 13 bases respectively, with 11 bases between them. CDR3 size: 11 residues. Per germline, CDR1 SNHLY and CDR2 FYNNEI. CDR3 protein: CASSERRFITF. Here the CDR3 DNA reads TGTGCCAGCAGTGAACGTCGCTTTATCACCTTC.

The chain employs TRBV10-3 and TRBJ1-2, with TRBD1 identical over 7 bases. V was pared by 7 bases and J by 8 bases, with 13 bases of the junction left unmatched. The CDR3 is made up of 14 amino acids. Germline-derived CDR1 and CDR2 are ENHRY and SYGVKD. This CDR3 reads CAINTHVVTGGYTF. CDR3 nucleotides: TGTGCCATCAATACCCACGTCGTGACAGGGGGCTACACCTTC.

This clonotype was observed a handful of times. As DNA, the CDR3 is TGCAGTGCCAAACTGATGAGGACGGGGGGCTTGGGGACGAACACTGAAGCTTTCTTT. Residues: CSAKLMRTGGLGTNTEAFF. V gene TRBV20-1 combines with J gene TRBJ1-1; maybe TRBD1 (6 bases). Deletions cut 6 bases from V and 1 base from J, with 30 bases between. From germline, CDR1 is DFQATT and CDR2 SNEGSKA (reference sequence). The CDR3 runs 19 residues.

This chain joins TRBV5-1 and TRBJ2-5; 13 nucleotides line up with TRBD2. Per germline, CDR1 SGHRS and CDR2 YFSETQ. The CDR3 length is 16 residues. Unmatched junction bases numbered 4, after V lost 3 bases and J lost 2 bases. The CDR3 DNA is TGCGCCAGCAGCTCGGGACTAGCGGGGTCACAAGAGACCCAGTACTTC. It specifies CASSSGLAGSQETQYF.